These 14 T cell receptor beta chains share one sample of origin, sequenced in a study of cytomegalovirus exposure and HLA in healthy donors. With 60 Vbeta and 13 Jbeta primers, the PCR was carried out. Data came from immunoSEQ multiplex PCR; TCRdb stores just in-frame clones and leaves some out. The sample holds tens of thousands of clones, more than 60% seen once. What was sequenced was PBMCs. Every receptor here comes from a man aged 25 to 45 in good health and CMV-seronegative.

The chain joins TRBV6-5 to TRBJ2-7; tentatively, D is TRBD1 (6 bases). The length of the CDR3 is 12 residues. Trimming removed 6 bases from V and 6 bases from J, with 12 bases in between. CDR1 and CDR2 (germline): MNHEY, SVGAGI. The DNA of the CDR3 is TGTGCCAGCAGGCAGGGGTCGGGCGAGCAGTACGTC. Amino acids: CASRQGSGEQYV.

This chain joins TRBV19 and TRBJ1-2, with D possibly TRBD1 on 6 matching bases. From germline, CDR1 is LNHDA and CDR2 SQIVND (reference sequence). V shed 7 bases and J shed 8 bases, with 11 bases lying between them. This CDR3 contains 11 residues. The CDR3 nucleotides read TGTGCCAGTACCAAAGGACAGGGCTACACCTTC. It yields the protein CASTKGQGYTF.

The V and J genes are TRBV27 and TRBJ2-1; 10 nucleotides match TRBD2. CDR1 and CDR2 (germline): MNHEY, SMNVEV (reference sequence). The CDR3 runs 15 residues. With 2 bases clipped from V and 8 bases from J, the junction kept 6 bases outside the gene matches. The DNA of the CDR3 is TGTGCCAGCAGTTTAACGGCTAGCGGGGGAGATGAGCAGTTCTTC. Protein: CASSLTASGGDEQFF.

The chain has TRBV25-1 and TRBJ1-1; D gene unclear. Per germline, CDR1 MGHDK and CDR2 SYGVNS. The ends were cut back, 5 bases at V and 2 bases at J, with 15 bases in the middle. The CDR3 length is 15 residues. CDR3 nucleotides: TGTGCCAGCAGTCGGAACGAGGGCAGAAACACTGAAGCTTTCTTT. Translating it yields CASSRNEGRNTEAFF.

A note on this clone: Relative to the germline gene, one junction end is altered; a read error may explain this. The V gene is TRBV15, the J gene TRBJ2-7, with D possibly matching TRBD1 (6 bases). The CDR3 sequence is 16 residues long. CDR1 and CDR2 from the germline V gene are LNHNV and YYDKDF (reference sequence). The CDR3 here is CATSRDLDSISYEQYF. The CDR3 nucleotides read TGTGCCACCAGCCGAGATCTGGACAGTATCTCCTACGAGCAGTACTTC. The full variable domain, with the rest looked up from reference TRBV15 and TRBJ2-7, is DAMVIQNPRYQVTQFGKPVTLSCSQTLNHNVMYWYQQKSSQAPKLLFHYYDKDFNNEADTPDNFQSRRPNTSFCFLDIRSPGLGDTAMYLCATSRDLDSISYEQYFGPGTRLTVT.

The chain carries TRBV5-1 and TRBJ1-3; 9 nucleotides match TRBD1. The CDR3 runs 17 residues. The germline V gene has CDR1 SGHRS and CDR2 YFSETQ. Trimming at V came to 0 bases and at J to 0 bases, leaving 4 bases not matched to a gene. In DNA form, the CDR3 reads TGCGCCAGCAGCTTGGCCTTGGGACAGGGCTCTGGAAACACCATATATTTT. Residues: CASSLALGQGSGNTIYF. The full variable domain, completed using reference TRBV5-1 and TRBJ1-3, is KAGVTQTPRYLIKTRGQQVTLSCSPISGHRSVSWYQQTPGQGLQFLFEYFSETQRNKGNFPGRFSGRQFSNSRSEMNVSTLELGDSALYLCASSLALGQGSGNTIYFGEGSWLTVV.

The chain couples TRBV10-3 to TRBJ2-5, with 7 positions matching TRBD1. CDR3 length equals 14 residues. Germline V lookup: CDR1 ENHRY, CDR2 SYGVKD. V shed 7 bases and J 0 bases; nucleotides not matched to a gene: 5. The CDR3 sequence is CAITRTGDQETQYF. CDR3 sequence (DNA): TGTGCCATCACTAGAACAGGGGACCAAGAGACCCAGTACTTC.

The chain uses TRBV19 and TRBJ1-2; D may be TRBD1 (5 bases). The CDR3 has 18 residues. The germline CDR1 and CDR2 sequences are LNHDA and SQIVND (reference sequence). The V end lost 3 bases, the J end lost 0 bases, and 20 bases lay between the germline ends. CDR3 nucleotide sequence: TGTGCCAGTAGTATTAGAAATGCAGGGATTACAGCTAACTATGGCTACACCTTC. Amino acid sequence: CASSIRNAGITANYGYTF.

V and J are TRBV10-3 and TRBJ1-6; 10 bases map to TRBD1. The germline V gene encodes CDR1 ENHRY and CDR2 SYGVKD. The CDR3 sequence is 18 residues long. V gave up 4 bases and J gave up 7 bases; unmatched junction bases: 13. The CDR3 DNA reads as TGTGCCATCAGTGTTGGGACAGGGGACCCAAGAGCCAATTCACCCCTCCACTTT. This sequence encodes CAISVGTGDPRANSPLHF.

This chain links TRBV7-2 with TRBJ2-3, with TRBD2 identical over 8 bases. The CDR3 runs to 16 residues. V trimming: 0 bases; J trimming: 2 bases; junction bases outside the gene matches: 4. Germline loops: CDR1 SGHTA, CDR2 FQGNSA. This CDR3 reads CASSLAPAGVTDTQYF. CDR3 in DNA: TGTGCCAGCAGCTTAGCTCCAGCGGGGGTCACAGATACGCAGTATTTT.

In DNA form, the CDR3 reads TGCGCCAGCAGCCGACGGCTAGCGGGGGGGCAAGTCCCAGATACGCAGTATTTT. Amino acids: CASSRRLAGGQVPDTQYF. V gene TRBV4-1 combines with J gene TRBJ2-3, with 12 bases identical to TRBD2. J gave up 4 bases and V 4 bases, and 12 bases lay outside the gene matches. This CDR3 has 18 amino acids. CDR1 is MGHRA and CDR2 is YSYEKL in the germline V gene.

The V call is TRBV5-6, the J call TRBJ1-1; 7 nucleotides line up with TRBD1. Germline lookup yields CDR1 SGHDT and CDR2 YYEEEE. There are 16 residues in the CDR3. J was trimmed by 0 bases and V by 2 bases; bases with no gene match: 7. The CDR3 here is CASSFGLTGMNTEAFF. CDR3 nucleotides: TGTGCCAGCAGCTTTGGTCTGACAGGGATGAACACTGAAGCTTTCTTT.

The J gene is TRBJ1-4, the V gene TRBV9; no clear D gene. With 2 bases removed from V and 3 bases from J, the gap between germline ends came to 14 bases. The CDR3 runs 16 residues. CDR1 is SGDLS and CDR2 is YYNGEE in the germline V gene. This CDR3 reads CASSVQPGVSNEKLFF. CDR3 bases: TGTGCCAGCAGCGTTCAACCGGGAGTCTCTAATGAAAAACTGTTTTTT.

Notes on this clone: The germline gene is not matched at one end of the junction; a read error may be the cause. The chain employs TRBV18 and TRBJ2-7; possibly TRBD1 for D (5 bases). The germline gives CDR1 KGHSH, CDR2 LQKENI. The CDR3 runs to 13 residues. The CDR3 DNA reads TGTGCCAGCTCACCAACGGCAGGGAACGAGCAGTGCTTC. It yields the protein CASSPTAGNEQCF.